This T cell receptor (beta chain) was sequenced for a study of blood T cell repertoires in COVID-19. Germline loops: CDR1 MDHEN, CDR2 SYDVKM. V lost 2 bases and J 8 bases, leaving 7 bases between the germline ends. The length of the CDR3 is 12 residues. Method: immunoSEQ multiplex PCR; TCRdb's copy keeps in-frame clones and lacks some. This sample has roughly 190,000 clones, with about 88% found just once. Across 24 US areas, participants ranged in age from 18 to 89 years. The sequenced material came from PBMCs or T cells enriched from blood (not recorded which). V usage is TRBV28 and J usage is TRBJ2-1; no firm D call. This sequence was found in a woman between 40 and 55 years old in a cohort exposed to, infected with or recovered from COVID-19 (not recorded which). CDR3 DNA sequence: TGTGCCAGCAGTTTAAATTGGCATGAGCAGTTCTTC. Protein product: CASSLNWHEQFF.